This T cell receptor beta chain was sequenced for a study of vaccination effects on CD4 cells after COVID-19. On the study more broadly: After the second dose, samples were taken at median day 72. Cultivation was performed at approximately 2.1 million PBMC per well with approximately 10 IU/ml IL-2 and about 9.2 ug/ml peptides added. The study, taken as a whole, reports: The vaccine-induced clones of healthy vaccinees included only 1 of 255 that cross-reacted with common cold coronaviruses. Marked clonal contraction of both clone types appeared late after vaccination.

This CDR3 is 12 amino acids long. CDR1 and CDR2 (germline): LNHDA, SQIVND (reference sequence). Trimming pared 8 bases from V and 3 bases from J, leaving 8 bases between. Subsequent to 10 days of culture, CD4+ T cells were isolated. Each participant was given two doses of one vaccine (BNT162b2 or mRNA-1273). A remark on this clone: Its antigen is not identified.

The repertoire was sequenced with immunoSEQ multiplex PCR; TCRdb's copy has only in-frame clones and lacks some. This sample has roughly 30,000 clones, with around 70% found just once. This sample comprised CD4+ T cells from PBMCs cultured without peptide, obtained after COVID-19 vaccination. V usage is TRBV19 and J usage is TRBJ2-1, with D hard to call. This TCR came from a human donor who received a COVID-19 vaccine. CDR3 nucleotides: TGTGCCAGTGCGGCCAGCTACAATGAGCAGTTCTTC. Encoded protein: CASAASYNEQFF.